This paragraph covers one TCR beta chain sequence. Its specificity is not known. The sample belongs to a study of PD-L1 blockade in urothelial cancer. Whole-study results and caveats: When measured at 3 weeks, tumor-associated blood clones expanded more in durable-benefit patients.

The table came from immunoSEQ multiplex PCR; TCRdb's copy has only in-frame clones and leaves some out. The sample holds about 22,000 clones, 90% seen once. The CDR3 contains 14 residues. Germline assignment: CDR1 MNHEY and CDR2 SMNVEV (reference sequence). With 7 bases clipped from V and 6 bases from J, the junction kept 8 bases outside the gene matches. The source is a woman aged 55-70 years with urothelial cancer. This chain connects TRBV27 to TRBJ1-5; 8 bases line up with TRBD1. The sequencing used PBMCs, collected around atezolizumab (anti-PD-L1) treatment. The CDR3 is CASTSAGGTQPQHF. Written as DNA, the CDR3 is TGTGCCAGCACCTCGGCAGGGGGCACTCAGCCCCAGCATTTT.